A selection of T cell receptor beta chains follows, all from one sample in a study of blood T cell repertoires in COVID-19. Using immunoSEQ multiplex PCR, the repertoire was profiled, and TCRdb retains in-frame clones only, with some absent. The sample contains about 190,000 clones, around 84% of which appear only once. What was sequenced was peripheral blood. These receptor sequences come from a woman older than 75 with acute or convalescent COVID-19. Each CDR3 is given with its conserved first and last residue. The D gene is left open where the match is weak. Clone size is shown for a subset of rows, as once, few, many or a class of expanded clone.

>TRBJ2-7|TRBV25-1|-|-
CASSEAGTSAYEQYF
TGTGCCAGCAGTGAAGCCGGGACATCGGCCTACGAGCAGTACTTC
>TRBJ2-3|TRBV15|-|-
CATSSSGSEDADTQYF
TGTGCCACCAGCAGTTCGGGGTCGGAAGACGCAGATACGCAGTATTTT
>TRBJ1-2|TRBV19|TRBD1|-
CASSIDIGRGTYGYTF
TGTGCCAGTAGTATAGATATCGGCAGGGGGACCTATGGCTACACCTTC
>TRBJ1-1|TRBV19|TRBD1|-
CASETHQGAVEAFF
TGTGCCAGCGAAACCCACCAGGGGGCCGTTGAAGCTTTCTTT
>TRBJ2-1|TRBV19|TRBD1|-
CASSLGTGGYNEQFF
TGTGCCAGTAGCCTCGGGACAGGGGGCTACAATGAGCAGTTCTTC
>TRBJ1-2|TRBV28|-|-
CASSLPSDKNYGYTF
TGTGCCAGCAGTTTACCCTCAGACAAGAACTATGGCTACACCTTC
>TRBJ1-4|TRBV12-5|-|-
CASASGGFNEKLFF
TGTGCTAGTGCCTCGGGGGGGTTTAATGAAAAACTGTTTTTT
>TRBJ1-2|TRBV18|TRBD1|-
CASSLNSGTGGRGVYGYTF
TGTGCCAGCTCACTCAATTCCGGGACAGGGGGCCGTGGCGTATATGGCTACACCTTC
>TRBJ2-2|TRBV7-7|-|few
CASSSRGPAGGELFF
TGTGCTAGCAGCTCAAGGGGCCCGGCCGGCGGGGAGCTGTTTTTT
>TRBJ1-1|TRBV7-2|-|-
CASSSQGQGTEAFF
TGTGCCAGCAGCTCACAGGGCCAAGGCACTGAAGCTTTCTTT
>TRBJ2-7|TRBV7-2|TRBD2|once
CASTRGGGGSYEQYF
TGTGCCAGCACCCGTGGGGGGGGAGGCTCCTACGAGCAGTACTTC
>TRBJ1-1|TRBV7-8|-|-
CASSLAGGNTEAFF
TGTGCCAGCAGCTTAGCAGGGGGGAACACTGAAGCTTTCTTT
>TRBJ1-2|TRBV12-3/TRBV12-4|-|-
CASSFSRNYGYTF
TGTGCCAGCAGTTTTAGCCGGAACTATGGCTACACCTTC